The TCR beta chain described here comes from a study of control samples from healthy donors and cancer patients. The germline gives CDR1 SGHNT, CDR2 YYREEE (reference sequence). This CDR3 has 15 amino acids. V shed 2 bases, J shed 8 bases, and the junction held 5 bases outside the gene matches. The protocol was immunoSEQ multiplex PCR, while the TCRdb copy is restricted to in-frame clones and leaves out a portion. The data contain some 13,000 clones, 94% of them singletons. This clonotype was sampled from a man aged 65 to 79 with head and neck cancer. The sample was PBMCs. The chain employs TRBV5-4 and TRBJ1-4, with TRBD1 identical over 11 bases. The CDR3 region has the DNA TGTGCCAGCAGCTTCGGCGGGACAGGGGGGGAAAAACTGTTTTTT. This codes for CASSFGGTGGEKLFF.